This TCR beta chain was documented in a study of blood T cell repertoires in COVID-19. The table came from immunoSEQ multiplex PCR; TCRdb's copy has only in-frame clones and leaves some out. This table has roughly 250,000 clones, approximately 91% appearing once. Germline V gene data show CDR1 as SGHRS and CDR2 as YFSETQ. CDR3 size: 15 residues. J lost 0 bases, V lost 3 bases, and 3 bases had no gene match. This chain links TRBV5-1 with TRBJ2-5; 9 bases align to TRBD1. The receptor was derived from a person between 18 and 35 years old with COVID-19, enrolled during active disease. Sequences were obtained from peripheral blood. DNA of the CDR3: TGCGCCAGCAGCTCCGGACAGGGGTACCAAGAGACCCAGTACTTC. Its protein product is CASSSGQGYQETQYF. The full variable domain, in which reference TRBV5-1 and TRBJ2-5 provide the parts outside the CDR3, is KAGVTQTPRYLIKTRGQQVTLSCSPISGHRSVSWYQQTPGQGLQFLFEYFSETQRNKGNFPGRFSGRQFSNSRSEMNVSTLELGDSALYLCASSSGQGYQETQYFGPGTRLLVL.